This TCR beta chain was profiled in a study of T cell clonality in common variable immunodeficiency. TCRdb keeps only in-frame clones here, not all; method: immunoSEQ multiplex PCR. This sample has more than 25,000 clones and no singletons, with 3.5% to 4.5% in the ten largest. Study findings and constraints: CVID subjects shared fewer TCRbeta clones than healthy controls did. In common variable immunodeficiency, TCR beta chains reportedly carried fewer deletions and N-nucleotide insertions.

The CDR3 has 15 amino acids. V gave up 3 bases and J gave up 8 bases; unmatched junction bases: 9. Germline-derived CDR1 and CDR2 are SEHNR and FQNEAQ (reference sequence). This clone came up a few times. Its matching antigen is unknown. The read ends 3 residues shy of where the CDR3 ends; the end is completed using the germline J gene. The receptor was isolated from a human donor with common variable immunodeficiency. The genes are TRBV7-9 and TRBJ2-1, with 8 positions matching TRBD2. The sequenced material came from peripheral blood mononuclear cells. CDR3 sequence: CASSFGGRLSHEQFF. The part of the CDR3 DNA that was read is TGTGCCAGCAGCTTTGGCGGGAGGTTGAGCCATGAG.